A selection of T cell receptor beta chains follows, all from one sample in a study of Ad26.COV2.S vaccination and SARS-CoV-2 variants. Assay: immunoSEQ multiplex PCR; the TCRdb copy retains only in-frame clones and omits some. The sample lists around 300,000 clones, 75% to 90% occurring once. Sequenced material: peripheral blood, taken in a trial of Ad26.COV2.S vaccine versus placebo. The source of these receptors is a person between 18 and 59 years old who received the Ad26.COV2.S COVID-19 vaccine or a placebo. CDR3s include the opening cysteine and the closing phenylalanine or tryptophan. The D gene is left open where the match is weak. Clone size appears in some rows only: once, few, many, or a class for an expanded clone.

TRBV15,NA,TRBJ2-3,NA,CATSRDIGGYRGTDTQYF,TGTGCCACCAGCAGAGATATTGGGGGGTATCGGGGCACAGATACGCAGTATTTT
TRBV5-1,NA,TRBJ2-1,NA,CASSWGIGGQSSYNEQFF,TGCGCCAGCAGCTGGGGTATTGGCGGCCAAAGCTCCTACAATGAGCAGTTCTTC
TRBV18,NA,TRBJ2-7,NA,CASSARNEQYF,TGTGCCAGCTCAGCGAGAAACGAGCAGTACTTC
TRBV5-6,NA,TRBJ1-2,NA,CASSRDLVSYTF,TGTGCCAGCAGCCGTGACCTGGTTAGCTACACCTTC
TRBV7-9,NA,TRBJ2-3,NA,CASSHYGGGRADTQYF,TGTGCCAGCAGCCACTATGGTGGCGGAAGGGCTGATACGCAGTATTTT
TRBV6-2/TRBV6-3,once,TRBJ2-4,NA,CASSYSSATGYIQYF,TGTGCCAGCAGTTACTCGTCGGCCACAGGGTACATTCAGTACTTC
TRBV7-3,NA,TRBJ2-2,NA,CASSFGGELFF,TGTGCCAGCAGCTTCGGCGGGGAGCTGTTTTTT
TRBV11-3,NA,TRBJ2-7,TRBD1,CASSLMAGTGGDEQYF,TGTGCCAGCAGCTTAATGGCCGGGACAGGGGGTGACGAGCAGTACTTC
TRBV2,once,TRBJ1-2,NA,CASSEGTPSDVYGYTF,TGTGCCAGCAGTGAGGGCACCCCCTCTGATGTCTATGGCTACACCTTC
TRBV6-5,NA,TRBJ2-1,TRBD2,CASSYVSGGLDEQFF,TGTGCCAGCAGTTACGTGTCGGGGGGTCTGGATGAGCAGTTCTTC
TRBV28,NA,TRBJ2-2,NA,CASTNLGELFF,TGTGCCAGCACCAACCTCGGGGAGCTGTTTTTT
TRBV11-2,NA,TRBJ2-5,NA,CASSPWDPRTQYF,TGTGCCAGCAGCCCCTGGGACCCCCGGACCCAGTACTTC
TRBV7-2,NA,TRBJ1-1,NA,CASSGTLFTMNTEAFF,TGTGCCAGCAGCGGGACTCTATTCACTATGAACACTGAAGCTTTCTTT
TRBV27,once,TRBJ2-2,NA,CASRVRRSGGPTGELFF,TGTGCCAGCAGGGTTAGACGGTCCGGTGGTCCCACCGGGGAGCTGTTTTTT
TRBV11-3,NA,TRBJ2-1,NA,CASSLEGLGNNEQFF,TGTGCCAGCAGCTTAGAGGGACTCGGAAACAATGAGCAGTTCTTC
TRBV13,once,TRBJ2-3,TRBD1,CASSTRTGVSTDTQYF,TGTGCCAGCAGCACTCGCACAGGGGTAAGCACAGATACGCAGTATTTT
TRBV27,NA,TRBJ2-1,NA,CASNSRTHNSYNEQFF,TGTGCCAGCAATTCCCGAACTCACAACTCCTACAATGAGCAGTTCTTC
TRBV7-3,NA,TRBJ1-3,NA,CASSQTGVPGNTIYF,TGTGCCAGCAGCCAAACTGGGGTACCTGGAAACACCATATATTTT
TRBV7-9,NA,TRBJ1-1,NA,CASSLGGFQGEAFF,TGTGCCAGCAGCTTAGGCGGTTTTCAGGGAGAAGCTTTCTTT
TRBV19,once,TRBJ2-3,NA,CASSPRVPSTDTQYF,TGTGCCAGTAGTCCCCGGGTACCAAGCACAGATACGCAGTATTTT
TRBV18,NA,TRBJ2-7,NA,CASSPSNGQNYEQYF,TGTGCCAGCTCACCCTCAAACGGACAGAACTACGAGCAGTACTTC
TRBV11-3,NA,TRBJ2-1,NA,CASSFGGNNEQFF,TGTGCCAGCAGCTTCGGCGGGAACAATGAGCAGTTCTTC
TRBV3-1/TRBV3-2,NA,TRBJ2-3,TRBD2,CASSQELAGVGTDTQYF,TGTGCCAGCAGCCAAGAACTAGCGGGAGTCGGCACAGATACGCAGTATTTT
TRBV7-2,NA,TRBJ1-3,NA,CASSLLPRYRELSGNTIYF,TGTGCCAGCAGCTTATTACCCCGATACAGGGAACTCTCTGGAAACACCATATATTTT
TRBV2,once,TRBJ2-3,NA,CASSERSPDTQYF,TGTGCCAGCAGTGAAAGGTCTCCAGATACGCAGTATTTT
TRBV12-3/TRBV12-4,NA,TRBJ2-1,TRBD1,CAVSWTGNEQFF,TGTGCCGTTAGCTGGACAGGGAATGAGCAGTTCTTC
TRBV6-2/TRBV6-3,NA,TRBJ2-3,TRBD2,CASSYLLYTSGSTDTQYF,TGTGCCAGCAGTTATCTCCTTTATACTAGCGGGAGCACAGATACGCAGTATTTT
TRBV25-1,once,TRBJ1-2,NA,CASSGGVGIYGYTF,TGTGCCAGCAGTGGGGGGGTGGGAATCTATGGCTACACCTTC
TRBV5-5,NA,TRBJ2-7,NA,CASSSGAGVVIEQYF,TGTGCCAGCAGCTCGGGGGCAGGGGTGGTCATCGAGCAGTACTTC
TRBV6-5,NA,TRBJ2-1,TRBD2,CASSYGGGLVNEQFF,TGTGCCAGCAGTTACGGGGGAGGACTAGTGAATGAGCAGTTCTTC
TRBV3-1/TRBV3-2,NA,TRBJ1-2,NA,CASSPRPGTNYGYTF,TGTGCCAGCAGCCCTAGACCTGGAACTAACTATGGCTACACCTTC
TRBV19,NA,TRBJ2-1,NA,CASRSLTVGNEQFF,TGTGCCAGTAGGAGCCTGACAGTTGGCAATGAGCAGTTCTTC
TRBV18,NA,TRBJ1-1,TRBD1,CASSPTGGYLNTEAFF,TGTGCCAGCTCCCCGACAGGGGGCTACCTAAACACTGAAGCTTTCTTT
TRBV7-9,NA,TRBJ1-1,TRBD1,CASSSTRRDRDQNTEAFF,TGTGCCAGCAGCTCGACTCGACGTGACAGGGACCAGAACACTGAAGCTTTCTTT
TRBV10-1,NA,TRBJ2-1,NA,CASSDAGSNEQFF,TGCGCCAGCAGTGATGCAGGGAGTAATGAGCAGTTCTTC
TRBV5-1,NA,TRBJ2-1,TRBD1,CASSSDRVSDEQFF,TGCGCCAGCAGCTCGGACAGGGTTAGCGATGAGCAGTTCTTC
TRBV6-5,few,TRBJ1-2,NA,CASRRDSGTDVDYTF,TGTGCCAGCAGACGTGATTCCGGGACGGACGTGGACTACACCTTC
TRBV30,NA,TRBJ2-3,NA,CAWSVVNTQYF,TGTGCCTGGAGTGTAGTGAATACGCAGTATTTT
TRBV9,few,TRBJ2-2,NA,CASSVGIPTGELFF,TGTGCCAGCAGCGTAGGGATCCCTACCGGGGAGCTGTTTTTT
TRBV7-9,NA,TRBJ2-3,TRBD1,CASSLAGGTADTQYF,TGTGCCAGCAGCTTAGCCGGTGGGACAGCAGATACGCAGTATTTT
TRBV5-1,NA,TRBJ1-1,NA,CASSSDSDTEAFF,TGCGCCAGCAGCTCCGATTCGGACACTGAAGCTTTCTTT
TRBV9,NA,TRBJ1-5,NA,CASSVRGALGQPQHF,TGTGCCAGCAGCGTAAGGGGGGCGCTGGGTCAGCCCCAGCATTTT
TRBV6-1,NA,TRBJ1-6,NA,CASSEDSRGGVDF,TGTGCCAGCAGTGAAGATTCGCGGGGAGGGGTAGACTTT
TRBV18,NA,TRBJ2-1,NA,CASSPSEGLYNEQFF,TGTGCCAGCTCGCCCTCCGAGGGCCTTTACAATGAGCAGTTCTTC
TRBV29-1,NA,TRBJ1-2,NA,CSVWRPGPLGQIRYGYTF,TGCAGCGTTTGGAGGCCAGGTCCCCTAGGACAGATCAGATATGGCTACACCTTC
TRBV15,NA,TRBJ2-1,TRBD2,CATSLLGAGGNEQFF,TGTGCCACCAGCCTGTTAGGGGCGGGGGGGAATGAGCAGTTCTTC
TRBV9,NA,TRBJ2-2,NA,CASSVGPTGELFF,TGTGCCAGCAGCGTAGGGCCCACCGGGGAGCTGTTTTTT
TRBV6-5,NA,TRBJ1-5,NA,CASSYSGGSQPQHF,TGTGCCAGCAGTTACTCGGGTGGAAGCCAGCCCCAGCATTTT